The subject of this entry is one T cell receptor beta chain. As yet, its antigen is unknown. Here immunoSEQ multiplex PCR was the method, and the copy in TCRdb shows in-frame clones only, minus some. The data show some 150,000 clones, roughly 85% seen once. The CDR3 loop spans 15 amino acids. Trimming pared 4 bases from V and 2 bases from J, leaving 12 bases between. Germline CDR1 is LGHDT and CDR2 is YNNKEL (reference sequence). This sample was taken from a study of T cell responses to AZD1222 COVID-19 vaccine. Study-level findings and limits: Two AZD1222 administrations were followed by greater Spike-specific TCR breadth and depth. Just a handful of AZD1222 recipients tested seropositive at baseline. Clonal diversity may have been underestimated in mostly white British donors.

The sample here was peripheral blood, taken on day 0 of AZD1222 vaccination. The chain joins TRBV3-1 (or the pseudogene TRBV3-2) to TRBJ2-1; D possibly corresponds to TRBD2 (6 bases). This receptor was obtained from an adult in good health. For the CDR3, the DNA is TGTGCCAGCAGCCTAGGGGACTCGGCCTACAATGAGCAGTTCTTC. It is translated as CASSLGDSAYNEQFF.